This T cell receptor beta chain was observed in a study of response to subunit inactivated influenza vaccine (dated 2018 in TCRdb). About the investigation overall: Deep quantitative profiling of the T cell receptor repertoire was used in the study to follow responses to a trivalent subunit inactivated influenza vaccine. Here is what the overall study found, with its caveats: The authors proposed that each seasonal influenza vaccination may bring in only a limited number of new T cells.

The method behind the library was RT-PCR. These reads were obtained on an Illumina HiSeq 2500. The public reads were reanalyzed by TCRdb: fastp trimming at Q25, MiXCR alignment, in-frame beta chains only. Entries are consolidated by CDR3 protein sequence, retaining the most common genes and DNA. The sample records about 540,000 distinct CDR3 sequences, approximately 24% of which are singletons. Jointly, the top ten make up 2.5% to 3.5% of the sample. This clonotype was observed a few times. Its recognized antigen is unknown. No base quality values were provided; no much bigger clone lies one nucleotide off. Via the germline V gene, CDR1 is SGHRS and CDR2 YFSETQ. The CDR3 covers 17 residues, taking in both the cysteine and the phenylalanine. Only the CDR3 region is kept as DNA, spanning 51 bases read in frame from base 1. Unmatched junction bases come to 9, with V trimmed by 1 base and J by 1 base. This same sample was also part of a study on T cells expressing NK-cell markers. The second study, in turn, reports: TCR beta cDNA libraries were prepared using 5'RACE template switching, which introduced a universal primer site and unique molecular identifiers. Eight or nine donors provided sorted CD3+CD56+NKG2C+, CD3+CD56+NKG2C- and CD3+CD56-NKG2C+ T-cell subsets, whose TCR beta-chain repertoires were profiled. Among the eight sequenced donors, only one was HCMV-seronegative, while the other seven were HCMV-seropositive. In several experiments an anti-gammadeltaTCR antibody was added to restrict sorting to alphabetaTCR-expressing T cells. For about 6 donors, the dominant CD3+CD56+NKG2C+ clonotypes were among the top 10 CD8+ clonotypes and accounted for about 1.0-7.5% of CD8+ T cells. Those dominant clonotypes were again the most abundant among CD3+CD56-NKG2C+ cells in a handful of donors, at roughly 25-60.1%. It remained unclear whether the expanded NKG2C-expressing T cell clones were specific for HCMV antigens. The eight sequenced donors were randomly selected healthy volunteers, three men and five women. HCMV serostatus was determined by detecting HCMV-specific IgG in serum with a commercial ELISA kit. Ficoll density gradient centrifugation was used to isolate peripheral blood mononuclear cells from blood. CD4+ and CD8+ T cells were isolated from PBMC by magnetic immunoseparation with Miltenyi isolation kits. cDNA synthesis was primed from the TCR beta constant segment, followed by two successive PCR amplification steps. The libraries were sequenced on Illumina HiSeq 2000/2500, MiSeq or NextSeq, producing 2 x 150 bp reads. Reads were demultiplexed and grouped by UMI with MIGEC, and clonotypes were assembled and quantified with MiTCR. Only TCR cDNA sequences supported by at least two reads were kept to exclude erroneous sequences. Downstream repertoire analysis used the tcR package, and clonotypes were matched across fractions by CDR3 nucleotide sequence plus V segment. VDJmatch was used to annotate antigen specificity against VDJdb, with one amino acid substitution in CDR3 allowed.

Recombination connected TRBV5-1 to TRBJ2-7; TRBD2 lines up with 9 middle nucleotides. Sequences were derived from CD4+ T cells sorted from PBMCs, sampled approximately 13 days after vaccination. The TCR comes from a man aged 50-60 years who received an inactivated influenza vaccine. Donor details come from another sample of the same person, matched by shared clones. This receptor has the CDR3 CASSLSSLAGLSYEQYF. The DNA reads TGCGCCAGCAGCTTGAGTTCCCTAGCGGGACTATCCTACGAGCAGTACTTC. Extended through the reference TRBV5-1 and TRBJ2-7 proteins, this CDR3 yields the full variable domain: KAGVTQTPRYLIKTRGQQVTLSCSPISGHRSVSWYQQTPGQGLQFLFEYFSETQRNKGNFPGRFSGRQFSNSRSEMNVSTLELGDSALYLCASSLSSLAGLSYEQYFGPGTRLTVT.